What follows are 14 T cell receptor beta chains derived from one specimen sequenced in a study of beta chain features in type 1 diabetes. What was sequenced were expressed TCRB transcripts, since all of the isolated RNA had been reverse transcribed. TCRdb keeps only in-frame clones here, not all; method: immunoSEQ multiplex PCR. The repertoire consists of around 53,000 clones, with around 60% occurring once and the leading ten covering roughly 0.3%. These receptors lack a known antigen. Study conclusions and caveats: In all four CD4+ subsets, TCRB CDR3 length was significantly, moderately reduced in type 1 diabetes.

Sequencing was carried out using stem cell memory CD4+ T cells from blood. All receptors come from a woman aged 25 to 45 with type 1 diabetes.

V usage is TRBV29-1 and J usage is TRBJ1-2, with D perhaps matching TRBD1 (6 bases). This CDR3 contains 13 residues. Trimming removed 1 base at V and 6 bases at J, with 12 bases between. Germline CDR1 and CDR2: SQVTM and ANQGSEA. The CDR3 loop reads CSVEGQGFDGYTF. The CDR3 DNA sequence: TGCAGCGTTGAAGGTCAGGGGTTTGATGGCTACACCTTC.

The chain links TRBV28 to TRBJ2-7; 7 bases are shared with TRBD1. The length of the CDR3 is 15 residues. CDR1 and CDR2 from the germline V gene are MDHEN and SYDVKM. Unmatched junction bases numbered 8, after V lost 5 bases and J lost 1 base. The DNA for the CDR3 is TGTGCCAGCAGTCCGCCGGGACAGATTTCCTACGAGCAGTACTTC. Amino acid sequence: CASSPPGQISYEQYF.

This clone was observed a few times. The chain joins TRBV29-1 to TRBJ2-5; a possible D gene is TRBD1 (6 bases). The V and J ends lost 4 bases and 3 bases respectively, with 15 bases between them. The V gene's germline CDR1 is SQVTM and CDR2 ANQGSEA. The CDR3 loop spans 14 amino acids. The CDR3 spells CSVVRQAGKETQYF. DNA of the CDR3: TGCAGCGTTGTTCGACAGGCCGGGAAAGAGACCCAGTACTTC.

This clone was counted once. CDR3 sequence reads: CASTETGMNTEAFF. The CDR3, as DNA: TGTGCCAGCACGGAGACAGGCATGAACACTGAAGCTTTCTTT. The chain carries TRBV6-1 and TRBJ1-1, with D possibly TRBD1 on 6 matching bases. The V gene lost 7 bases and the J gene lost 0 bases, with 12 bases spanning the gap. Germline CDR1 and CDR2: MNHNS and SASEGT. The CDR3 loop spans 14 amino acids.

This chain connects TRBV1 to TRBJ2-5; the table names TRBD2, a call not compared with the DNA. TRBV1 is recorded as a pseudogene. The CDR3 is made up of 16 amino acids. As DNA, the CDR3 is TGCACCAGCAGCCAAATTAGCGGGAGGGAATCAGAGACCCAGTACTTC. Translation gives CTSSQISGRESETQYF.

CDR3 in DNA: TGTGCCAGTAGCACCGGGACTAGCTTGGATGAGCAGTTCTTC. Translated: CASSTGTSLDEQFF. This sequence joins TRBV19 and TRBJ2-1; 9 positions agree with TRBD2. This CDR3 region has 14 residues. V was pared by 6 bases and J by 8 bases, with 8 bases of the junction left unmatched. The germline V gene has CDR1 LNHDA and CDR2 SQIVND (reference sequence). The whole variable domain, remainder taken from reference TRBV19 and TRBJ2-1, is DGGITQSPKYLFRKEGQNVTLSCEQNLNHDAMYWYRQDPGQGLRLIYYSQIVNDFQKGDIAEGYSVSREKKESFPLTVTSAQKNPTAFYLCASSTGTSLDEQFFGPGTRLTVL.

This chain joins TRBV7-6 and TRBJ2-7; TRBD2 matches 8 bases. This CDR3 is built from 15 residues. V lost 5 bases and J lost 3; bases outside the gene matches: 9. Germline-derived CDR1 and CDR2 are SGHVS and FNYEAQ. CDR3 bases: TGTGCCAGCAGCCCACAAAGCGGGAGAGGCTACGAGCAGTACTTC. It translates to CASSPQSGRGYEQYF.

The gene calls are TRBV19 and TRBJ2-7, with 10 bases matching TRBD1. There are 14 residues in the CDR3. CDR1 and CDR2 from the germline V gene are LNHDA and SQIVND (reference sequence). The junction had 5 bases not matched to a gene; V was cut back by 9 bases and J by 0 bases. Written as DNA, the CDR3 is TGTGCCAGCGCCCGGGACAGGGGCTCCTACGAGCAGTACTTC. Translation gives CASARDRGSYEQYF.

The chain employs TRBV29-1 and TRBJ1-2; 10 bases align to TRBD1. Trimming removed 6 bases from V and 2 bases from J; junction bases left unmatched: 3. Germline V gene sequence: CDR1 SQVTM, CDR2 ANQGSEA. The CDR3 length is 13 residues. CDR3 DNA sequence: TGCAGCGTGGGGACAGGGGCGAACTATGGCTACACCTTC. It codes for CSVGTGANYGYTF.

This clone was observed a single time. The chain is built from TRBV7-9 and TRBJ1-2, with D unclear. Germline V gene sequence: CDR1 SEHNR, CDR2 FQNEAQ (reference sequence). Trimming removed 1 base from V and 8 bases from J, with 11 bases in between. The CDR3 has 13 amino acids. The CDR3 protein is CASSLGPGRGYTF. The DNA for the CDR3 is TGTGCCAGCAGCTTAGGGCCAGGTCGGGGCTACACCTTC.

This clone was seen only a few times. This chain uses TRBV4-2 with TRBJ2-7; TRBD2 might be the D (6 bases). From germline, CDR1 is LGHNA and CDR2 YNFKEQ. The CDR3 covers 15 residues. Trimming left V 0 bases short and J 3 bases short, with 12 bases between. CDR3 nucleotide sequence: TGTGCCAGCAGCCAAGATGGGCGGGACCTCTACGAGCAGTACTTC. Its translation: CASSQDGRDLYEQYF.

V usage is TRBV4-2 and J usage is TRBJ2-7; 12 bases align to TRBD2. The CDR3 covers 16 residues. Germline assignment: CDR1 LGHNA and CDR2 YNFKEQ. The ends lost 0 bases at V and 5 bases at J; junction bases unmatched: 5. The CDR3 nucleotides read TGTGCCAGCAGCCAAGAGACCCTAGCGGGAGGGCACGAGCAGTACTTC. As protein: CASSQETLAGGHEQYF.

This clone appeared once. This chain uses TRBV5-1 with TRBJ2-1; 8 nucleotides line up with TRBD1. The CDR3 extends over 14 amino acids. Germline V gene data show CDR1 as SGHRS and CDR2 as YFSETQ. The ends lost 5 bases at V and 7 bases at J; junction bases unmatched: 8. CDR3 in amino acids: CASRTPGGGNEQFF. The CDR3 DNA follows: TGCGCCAGCAGAACCCCAGGGGGCGGGAATGAGCAGTTCTTC.

This chain links TRBV11-2 with TRBJ2-2; 11 bases map to TRBD2. V lost 5 bases to trimming and J lost 1 base; unmatched junction nucleotides: 9. The CDR3 is made up of 18 amino acids. Germline V CDR1 and CDR2: SGHAT, FQNNGV. The CDR3 sequence: CASSDVVAGGRNTGELFF. In DNA form, the CDR3 reads TGTGCCAGCAGCGATGTGGTAGCGGGAGGGCGGAACACCGGGGAGCTGTTTTTT.